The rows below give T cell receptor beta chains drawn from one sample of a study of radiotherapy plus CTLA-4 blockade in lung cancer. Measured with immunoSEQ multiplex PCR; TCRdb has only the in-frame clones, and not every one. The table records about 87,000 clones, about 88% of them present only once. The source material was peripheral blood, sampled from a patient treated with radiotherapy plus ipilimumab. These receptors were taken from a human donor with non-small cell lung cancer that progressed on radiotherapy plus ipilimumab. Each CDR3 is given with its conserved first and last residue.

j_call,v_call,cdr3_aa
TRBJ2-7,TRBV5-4,CASSFGGERGGEQYF
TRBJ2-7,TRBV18,CASSPAPSYEQYF
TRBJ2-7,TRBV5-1,CASSPDPLGPYEQYF
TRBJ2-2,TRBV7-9,CASSLQQTGELFF
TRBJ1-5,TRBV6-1,CASMETFNQPQHF
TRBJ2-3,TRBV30,CAWESSSSTDTQYF
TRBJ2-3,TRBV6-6,CASSYEGASDTQYF
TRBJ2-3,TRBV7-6,CASSLGRGVNTDTQYF
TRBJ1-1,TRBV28,CASRTGTAETEAFF
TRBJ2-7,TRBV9,CASSVGTGDYEQYF
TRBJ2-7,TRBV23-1,CASSQLFWQGDSYEQYF
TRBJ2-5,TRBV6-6,CASSYIQETQYF
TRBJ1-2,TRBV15,CATSRDAGVNYGYTF
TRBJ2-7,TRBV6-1,CASTLAGGSYEQYF
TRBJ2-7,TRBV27,CASSIVGAGPYEQYF
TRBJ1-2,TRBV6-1,CASRPENYGYTF
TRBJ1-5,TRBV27,CASSYTGAVSNQPQHF
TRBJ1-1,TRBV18,CASSPVGETEAFF
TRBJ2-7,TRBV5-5,CASRKVTPSGRIVTYEQYF
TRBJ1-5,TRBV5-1,CASSLDGGASQPQHF
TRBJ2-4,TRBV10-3,CAISEPIGTANIQYF
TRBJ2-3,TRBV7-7,CASSSGQWDTQYF
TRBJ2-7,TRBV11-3,CASGPTSYEQYF
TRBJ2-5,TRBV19,CASSIGVGEETQYF
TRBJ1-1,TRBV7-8,CASSLEAVNTEAFF
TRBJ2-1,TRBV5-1,CASSTTSGTAYNEQFF
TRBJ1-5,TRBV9,CASSVDQYQPQHF
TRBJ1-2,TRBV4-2,CASSQEAGANYGYTF
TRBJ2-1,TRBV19,CASSAFLTGLGQQFF
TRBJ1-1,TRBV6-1,CASSDATWAAEAFF
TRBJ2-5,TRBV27,CASSRAGMEETQYF
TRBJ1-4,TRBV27,CASSSTGGLKKLFF
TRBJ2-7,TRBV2,CASTTEYEQYF
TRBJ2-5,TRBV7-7,CASSSGRVWQETQYF
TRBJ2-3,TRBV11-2,CASSPWLGSTDTQYF
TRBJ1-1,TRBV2,CASSLDMNTEAFF
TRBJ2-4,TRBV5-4,CASSPGLAGRGIQYF
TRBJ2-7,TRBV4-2,CASSLSGGGAGSSYEQYF
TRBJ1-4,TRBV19,CASSIGGSTNEKLFF
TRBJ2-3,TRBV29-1,CSVESGGDRGFGVDTQYF
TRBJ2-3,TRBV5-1,CASNEGWDTQYF
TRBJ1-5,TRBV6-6,CASSGQQNQPQHF
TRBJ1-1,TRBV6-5,CASRRDRSTNTEAFF
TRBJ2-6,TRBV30,CAWLLVRYNKGRANVLTF
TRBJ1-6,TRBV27,CASSLLSSYNSPLHF
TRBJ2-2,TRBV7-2,CASSLWENTGELFF
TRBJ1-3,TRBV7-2,CASSGQGSGNTIYF
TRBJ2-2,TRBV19,CASSMWGVGTGELFF
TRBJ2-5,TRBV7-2,CASSLDQGAGKTQYF
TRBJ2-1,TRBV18,CASSPVSRGSYNEQFF
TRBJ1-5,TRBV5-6,CASSLLGASSNQPQHF
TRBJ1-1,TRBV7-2,CASSWAPRTEAFF
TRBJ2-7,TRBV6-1,CASSEPAYEQYF
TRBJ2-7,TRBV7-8,CASSLASGRAYEQYF
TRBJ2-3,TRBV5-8,CASSLTGWDTQYF
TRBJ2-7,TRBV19,CASSTGTGVYEQYF